This T cell receptor beta chain was sequenced during a study of shared clonotypes between healthy human individuals. Study-level points and caveats: Researchers found naive subsets generally carried larger estimated richness than memory subsets. The study found lower generation probabilities in non-shared clonotypes than in those shared by all four donors.

The authors' processing: Quality scores were absent from the junction-only immunoSEQ sequences, so filtering differed. Some clones are missing from TCRdb's copy, which holds only in-frame ones; the method was immunoSEQ multiplex PCR. That table furnishes V, J and clone size, whereas the DNA furnished D and trimming. The sample lists 600,000 to 700,000 clones; 60% to 75% were seen once. The CDR3 runs 15 residues. The germline V gene encodes CDR1 SGHRS and CDR2 YFSETQ. V lost 3 bases, J lost 0 bases, and 10 bases lay in between. A remark on this clone: The antigen is undetermined.

There were no recent acute infections or vaccinations among the donors, who were healthy HIV-negative adults. The clonotype originates from a woman in her 30s in good health. V gene TRBV5-1 combines with J gene TRBJ1-3, with a weak D call TRBD1 (6 bases). Material for sequencing was memory CD4+ T cells sorted from blood. Subset specified: CD45RA-negative fraction. In nucleotides, the CDR3 is TGCGCCAGCAGCTCAGGGGATCCCTCTGGAAACACCATATATTTT. This codes for CASSSGDPSGNTIYF.